These T cell receptor beta chains were read from a single sample in a study of blood T cell repertoires in COVID-19. Data came from immunoSEQ multiplex PCR; TCRdb stores just in-frame clones and leaves some out. In the table there are a few hundred thousand clones, about 88% of which are singletons. Sequences were obtained from PBMCs or T cells enriched from blood (not recorded which). These receptor sequences come from a young woman who had been exposed to COVID-19. Both conserved end residues are part of each CDR3. The order of the fields is CDR3 DNA, CDR3 protein, D gene, CDR3 length, clone size, J gene, V gene. D genes are given only for firm matches. Clone size is not always given. Where it is, it says once, few, many or a class for expanded clones.

TGTGCCACCAGCGGTGGAGTTGCAACTAATGAAAAACTGTTTTTT,CATSGGVATNEKLFF,-,15,-,TRBJ1-4,TRBV6-5
TGTGCCAGCAGTTCACGGACTAGCGGGAGCTCCTACGAGCAGTACTTC,CASSSRTSGSSYEQYF,TRBD2,16,once,TRBJ2-7,TRBV27
TGTGCAAGTCGCTTAGGGGGACAGGGGCAAAACTACGAGCAGTACTTC,CASRLGGQGQNYEQYF,-,16,-,TRBJ2-7,TRBV12-2
TGTGCCAGCAGTCCGCGTGGAGGGGGCCGCAATGAGCAGTTCTTC,CASSPRGGGRNEQFF,-,15,-,TRBJ2-1,TRBV28
TGTGCCAGCAGTTTATTACAGGGGGCGGATTATGGCTACACCTTC,CASSLLQGADYGYTF,TRBD1,15,-,TRBJ1-2,TRBV28
TGCAGCGTAACTTGGCAGGGGGCAGCCGGGGAGCTGTTTTTT,CSVTWQGAAGELFF,TRBD1,14,once,TRBJ2-2,TRBV29-1
TGTGCCAGCAGTTGGGAGGGGGCTGAAGCTTTCTTT,CASSWEGAEAFF,-,12,-,TRBJ1-1,TRBV28
TGTGCCAGCAGCTCATTTCTGGGACCGGGACTTTACTTCCACTACGAGCAGTACTTC,CASSSFLGPGLYFHYEQYF,-,19,-,TRBJ2-7,TRBV13
TGTGCCAGCTCACCACTCGAAGGAGGGGCGGATGAAAAACTGTTTTTT,CASSPLEGGADEKLFF,-,16,-,TRBJ1-4,TRBV18
TGTGCCAGCAGCCTGGAAGGGACAGGGGGCGGAGGTCAGCCCCAGCATTTT,CASSLEGTGGGGQPQHF,TRBD1,17,-,TRBJ1-5,TRBV5-8
TGTGCCAGCAGTGATCCCGGCTATGGCTACACCTTC,CASSDPGYGYTF,-,12,-,TRBJ1-2,TRBV25-1
TGTGCCAGCAGCCAGTTTCCCTTTTCGTTTCTGAGACAGTCCGCAGATACGCAGTATTTT,CASSQFPFSFLRQSADTQYF,-,20,-,TRBJ2-3,TRBV14
TGTGCCAGCAGCCAAGGACAAATTGAAGCTTTCTTT,CASSQGQIEAFF,-,12,-,TRBJ1-1,TRBV3-1/TRBV3-2
TGTGCCAGCAGTCCACGGGGAAGCTCCTACAATGAGCAGTTCTTC,CASSPRGSSYNEQFF,-,15,-,TRBJ2-1,TRBV7-2
TGTGCCAGCAGCTTAGGACTAGCCGACCAAGAGACCCAGTACTTC,CASSLGLADQETQYF,TRBD2,15,-,TRBJ2-5,TRBV7-9
TGTGCCAGCAGCGCGACAGGGTCGGGCGCCTACGAGCAGTACTTC,CASSATGSGAYEQYF,TRBD1,15,few,TRBJ2-7,TRBV9
TGTGCCAGCAAGGCCCGGGACAGGGGTTACGAGCAGTACTTC,CASKARDRGYEQYF,TRBD1,14,-,TRBJ2-7,TRBV5-8
TGTGCCAGCAGCACGACAGTGGTCCCCTACGAGCAGTACTTC,CASSTTVVPYEQYF,-,14,-,TRBJ2-7,TRBV2
TGCGCCAGCAGCTTGGGACAGGTTTCCTACGAGCAGTACTTC,CASSLGQVSYEQYF,-,14,-,TRBJ2-7,TRBV5-1
TGCGCCAGCTACCCCGAAGCCGGGGTCTCCTACGAGCAGTACTTC,CASYPEAGVSYEQYF,-,15,-,TRBJ2-7,TRBV5-1
TGTGCCAGCAGTTGGGGGGGGACGATGGGCAATCAGCCCCAGCATTTT,CASSWGGTMGNQPQHF,-,16,-,TRBJ1-5,TRBV27
TGTGCCAGCAGACCTGACAGGGCGACTAATCAGCCCCAGCATTTT,CASRPDRATNQPQHF,TRBD1,15,-,TRBJ1-5,TRBV4-2
TGTGCCATCAGTGAAGGGACAGGGCCTTTGAGCACAGATACGCAGTATTTT,CAISEGTGPLSTDTQYF,TRBD1,17,-,TRBJ2-3,TRBV10-3
TGTGCCAGCAGGCGGACAGGGAGGGCAGATACGCAGTATTTT,CASRRTGRADTQYF,-,14,-,TRBJ2-3,TRBV6-5
TGTGCCAGCAGTGAAGTATTTAATGAAAAACTGTTTTTT,CASSEVFNEKLFF,-,13,few,TRBJ1-4,TRBV6-1
TGTGCCAGCAGTTTATCCGTGAACACTGAAGCTTTCTTT,CASSLSVNTEAFF,-,13,-,TRBJ1-1,TRBV28
TGTGCCAGCAGCTTTACCGCAGGAACAGATACGCAGTATTTT,CASSFTAGTDTQYF,-,14,once,TRBJ2-3,TRBV11-3
TGTGCCAGCAGACGAGACAGGGGGCACAACGAGCAGTACTTC,CASRRDRGHNEQYF,TRBD1,14,-,TRBJ2-7,TRBV6-5
TGTGCCAGCAGTGCGGTGCTTGAAGCGGGAGGGCCGGAGACAGATACGCAGTATTTT,CASSAVLEAGGPETDTQYF,TRBD2,19,few,TRBJ2-3,TRBV2
TGTGCCTGGAGTGTATGGCTAGGAGAGACCCAGTACTTC,CAWSVWLGETQYF,-,13,-,TRBJ2-5,TRBV30
TGTGCAAGTCGCTTAGGGGATACTACAGGGGGCACTCTTTATGGCTACACCTTC,CASRLGDTTGGTLYGYTF,-,18,-,TRBJ1-2,TRBV12-2
TGTGCCAGCAGTTCCCAGGGGTCGGGGAACACTGAAGCTTTCTTT,CASSSQGSGNTEAFF,-,15,-,TRBJ1-1,TRBV6-2/TRBV6-3
TGTGCCAGCAGCCAAGAAGGGCGGGGGGCGCCGAGCTCCTACAATGAGCAGTTCTTC,CASSQEGRGAPSSYNEQFF,TRBD2,19,-,TRBJ2-1,TRBV4-2
TGTGCCAGCAGCCTCTTCGGGATCCGAACGGGCTATGGCTACACCTTC,CASSLFGIRTGYGYTF,-,16,-,TRBJ1-2,TRBV2
TGTGCCAGCGGGTCGGGGTACTCGAACACCGGGGAGCTGTTTTTT,CASGSGYSNTGELFF,-,15,-,TRBJ2-2,TRBV6-5
TGTGCCAGCAGTATAAACTCCTATAATTCACCCCTCCACTTT,CASSINSYNSPLHF,-,14,-,TRBJ1-6,TRBV5-5
TGTGCCAGTAGTATTGCTGCGGGGGGTTACAATGAGCAGTTCTTC,CASSIAAGGYNEQFF,TRBD2,15,-,TRBJ2-1,TRBV19